This entry lists 26 T cell receptor beta chains sequenced from one sample in a study of cytomegalovirus exposure and HLA in healthy donors. The PCR employed 60 Vbeta primers together with 13 Jbeta primers. The protocol was immunoSEQ multiplex PCR, while the TCRdb copy is restricted to in-frame clones and leaves out a portion. The sample shows fewer than 200,000 clones, 80% of them seen only once. The sample comprised PBMCs. The receptors shown here come from a boy between 10 and 17 years old in good health and CMV-seronegative.

The genes are TRBV25-1 and TRBJ1-2; D might be TRBD1 (6 bases). V lost 2 bases to trimming and J lost 3 bases, with 22 bases between them. Looked up from germline, CDR1 is MGHDK and CDR2 is SYGVNS. This CDR3 has 18 residues. The CDR3 sequence: CASSEMAGDLSVDYGYTF. CDR3 nucleotides: TGTGCCAGCAGTGAAATGGCAGGGGACCTTAGTGTGGACTATGGCTACACCTTC.

The chain joins TRBV7-8 to TRBJ2-7, with 7 bases fitting TRBD2. Per germline, CDR1 SGHVS and CDR2 FQNEAQ. V lost 5 bases, J lost 3 bases, and 4 bases stayed unmatched. CDR3 length: 13 amino acids. The DNA of the CDR3 is TGTGCCAGCAGCCACCTAGCGGACTACGAGCAGTACTTC. This translates into CASSHLADYEQYF.

This rearrangement joins TRBV6-5 to TRBJ2-5; TRBD2 matches at 7 bases. With the DNA end fitting TRBJ2-7 better, the J assignment may be wrong. This CDR3 is 16 amino acids long. From germline, CDR1 is MNHEY and CDR2 SVGAGI. The CDR3, as DNA: TGTGCCAGCAGTTACTCAGGGCCCAGGGAGGGTTACGAGCAGTACTTC. Translating gives CASSYSGPREGYEQYF.

The count of this clone is one. The rearrangement links TRBV6-5 to TRBJ1-1; D not resolved. The CDR3 is 14 amino acids. CDR1 is MNHEY, CDR2 SVGAGI, per germline. The V end lost 2 bases, the J end lost 3 bases, and 10 bases lay between the germline ends. CDR3 coding DNA: TGTGCCAGCAGTTACGGGCAGTCATACACTGAAGCTTTCTTT. Translation: CASSYGQSYTEAFF.

This clone turned up a few times. CDR3 DNA sequence: TGTGCCAGCAGCCAAGTCTCCGGGACTAGCGGATACAATGAGCAGTTCTTC. Its protein is CASSQVSGTSGYNEQFF. This sequence joins TRBV14 and TRBJ2-1; 11 nucleotides line up with TRBD2. CDR1 is SGHDN, CDR2 FVKESK, per germline. V was clipped by 1 base and J by 4 bases; unmatched bases: 6. The CDR3 runs to 17 residues.

The V and J genes are TRBV30 and TRBJ2-1, with TRBD2 matching over 12 bases. This CDR3 region has 14 residues. CDR1 and CDR2 from the germline V gene are GTSNPN and SVGIG (reference sequence). Germline trimming cut 4 bases from V and 8 bases from J; bases unmatched to any gene: 6. The CDR3 DNA reads as TGTGCCTGGATGTGGACTAGCGGGGCTTATGAGCAGTTCTTC. Protein product: CAWMWTSGAYEQFF.

The chain couples TRBV4-1 to TRBJ1-2; D uncertain. The CDR3 runs to 15 residues. Germline values: CDR1 MGHRA, CDR2 YSYEKL. The V end lost 0 bases, the J end lost 0 bases, and 8 bases lay between the germline ends. The CDR3 bases are TGCGCCAGCAGCCAAGAATACAGAGCTAACTATGGCTACACCTTC. This codes for CASSQEYRANYGYTF.

This chain connects TRBV7-8 to TRBJ1-4; the match to TRBD1 covers 7 bases. Looked up from germline, CDR1 is SGHVS and CDR2 is FQNEAQ. Trimming cost V 0 bases and J 0 bases; bases outside gene matches: 4. The CDR3 spans 17 residues. DNA for the CDR3: TGTGCCAGCAGCTTAGCAGGACAGGACACAACTAATGAAAAACTGTTTTTT. It codes for CASSLAGQDTTNEKLFF.

This clone was seen just once. V is TRBV9 and J is TRBJ1-2; 9 nucleotides agree with TRBD1. Per germline, CDR1 SGDLS and CDR2 YYNGEE. CDR3 size: 15 residues. With 0 bases clipped from V and 2 bases from J, the junction kept 2 bases outside the gene matches. DNA of the CDR3: TGTGCCAGCAGCGTAGCAACAGGGGGCAACTATGGCTACACCTTC. This gives the protein CASSVATGGNYGYTF. The full variable domain, in which reference TRBV9 and TRBJ1-2 provide the parts outside the CDR3, is DSGVTQTPKHLITATGQRVTLRCSPRSGDLSVYWYQQSLDQGLQFLIQYYNGEERAKGNILERFSAQQFPDLHSELNLSSLELGDSALYFCASSVATGGNYGYTFGSGTRLTVV.

V is TRBV9 and J is TRBJ1-3, with D perhaps matching TRBD1 (5 bases). Trimming left V 2 bases short and J 2 bases short, with 11 bases between. The germline V gene has CDR1 SGDLS and CDR2 YYNGEE. CDR3 size: 15 residues. In DNA, the CDR3 is TGTGCCAGCAGCGTCTCCTCGGGGGCTGGAAACACCATATATTTT. Translating gives CASSVSSGAGNTIYF.

V usage is TRBV20-1 and J usage is TRBJ2-1; D remains unclear. The CDR3 spans 10 residues. Germline loops: CDR1 DFQATT, CDR2 SNEGSKA (reference sequence). The germline V and J ends were trimmed by 6 bases and 5 bases, with 5 bases remaining between them. The DNA of the CDR3 is TGCAGTGCCCACAACAATGAGCAGTTCTTC. Residues: CSAHNNEQFF.

This sequence joins TRBV10-3 and TRBJ1-2; 11 bases line up with TRBD1. The CDR3 consists of 16 residues. Germline trimming cut 4 bases from V and 5 bases from J; bases unmatched to any gene: 9. Per the germline V gene, CDR1 is ENHRY and CDR2 is SYGVKD. CDR3 coding DNA: TGTGCCATCAGTGCCCCCGGACAGGGGGCAGGATATGGCTACACCTTC. Translating it yields CAISAPGQGAGYGYTF.

CDR3 protein: CASRASAGVGETQYF. In DNA form, the CDR3 reads TGCGCCAGCAGAGCGTCGGCGGGAGTTGGGGAGACCCAGTACTTC. V and J are TRBV5-1 and TRBJ2-5; 7 bases are shared with TRBD2. Germline V gives CDR1 SGHRS, CDR2 YFSETQ. The CDR3 has 15 amino acids. The V gene end was trimmed by 5 bases and the J gene end by 5 bases; junction bases not matched to a gene: 12.

The gene calls are TRBV4-1 and TRBJ2-1; 12 bases are a match to TRBD2. Germline CDR1 MGHRA, CDR2 YSYEKL. The V gene end was trimmed by 1 base and the J gene end by 7 bases; junction bases not matched to a gene: 11. CDR3 size: 18 residues. This CDR3 is CASSQGTRLAGDRNEQFF. The DNA of the CDR3 is TGCGCCAGCAGCCAAGGGACTCGACTAGCGGGGGATCGAAATGAGCAGTTCTTC.

As regards this clone: The sample carries other DNA sequences with the same CDR3. The rearrangement links TRBV7-9 to TRBJ2-3, with unresolved D. Deletions cut 3 bases from V and 0 bases from J, with 4 bases between. Germline CDR1 is SEHNR and CDR2 is FQNEAQ (reference sequence). CDR3 length: 13 residues. The CDR3 spells CASSFGSTDTQYF. In DNA form, the CDR3 reads TGTGCCAGCAGCTTCGGGAGCACAGATACGCAGTATTTT.

The rearrangement joins TRBV4-3 to TRBJ2-1; TRBD2 matches at 8 bases. This CDR3 is 17 amino acids long. Looked up from germline, CDR1 is LGHNA and CDR2 is YSLEER. Trimming at V came to 4 bases and at J to 0 bases, leaving 8 bases not matched to a gene. CDR3 nucleotides: TGCGCCAGCAGCCCGCAGCTAGCGGGTTCCTCCTACAATGAGCAGTTCTTC. Translating gives CASSPQLAGSSYNEQFF.

The chain is built from TRBV5-1 and TRBJ2-7; 9 bases agree with TRBD1. V lost 1 base, J lost 1 base, and 3 bases stayed unmatched. CDR3 length: 15 amino acids. CDR1 SGHRS and CDR2 YFSETQ come from the germline V gene. CDR3 residues: CASSLTGGVSYEQYF. CDR3 nucleotide sequence: TGCGCCAGCAGCTTGACAGGGGGCGTTTCCTACGAGCAGTACTTC.

The J gene is TRBJ2-2, the V gene TRBV10-3; possibly TRBD2 for D (5 bases). The CDR3 runs to 15 residues. The germline CDR1 and CDR2 sequences are ENHRY and SYGVKD. The V end lost 3 bases, the J end lost 4 bases, and 12 bases lay between the germline ends. As DNA, the CDR3 is TGTGCCATCAGTGATGCGTCTAGCCGCACCGGGGAGCTGTTTTTT. It codes for CAISDASSRTGELFF.

CDR3 in DNA: TGCGCCAGCAGCTTGGATAATCGCGGGGTTGGGAACTATGGCTACACCTTC. Protein product: CASSLDNRGVGNYGYTF. The gene calls are TRBV5-1 and TRBJ1-2; D remains unclear. V was shortened by 0 bases and J by 2 bases, with 17 bases between the two germline ends. This CDR3 contains 17 residues. The germline V gene encodes CDR1 SGHRS and CDR2 YFSETQ.

This chain uses TRBV10-3 with TRBJ2-7, with D perhaps matching TRBD1 (5 bases). This CDR3 has 13 residues. Trimming left V 3 bases short and J 7 bases short, with 13 bases between. Germline-derived CDR1 and CDR2 are ENHRY and SYGVKD. The CDR3 DNA follows: TGTGCCATCAGTGACAGGGTCTGGGGTGAGCAGTACTTC. Its protein is CAISDRVWGEQYF.

The V call is TRBV9, the J call TRBJ2-1; a weak D match, TRBD1 (6 bases). The ends were cut back, 4 bases at V and 15 bases at J, with 14 bases in the middle. Germline values: CDR1 SGDLS, CDR2 YYNGEE. There are 11 residues in the CDR3. CDR3 residues: CASSFQGSWFF. The CDR3 DNA follows: TGTGCCAGCAGCTTCCAGGGGAGTTGGTTCTTC.

In this sample, this clone turned up a few times. The chain joins TRBV9 to TRBJ1-5; D gene ambiguous. Germline V lookup: CDR1 SGDLS, CDR2 YYNGEE. Trimming stripped 0 bases from V and 9 bases from J, with 13 bases between. The CDR3 runs to 14 residues. The CDR3 DNA reads as TGTGCCAGCAGCGTAGGCGCAGGAATGCGGCCCCAGCATTTT. This encodes CASSVGAGMRPQHF.

J is TRBJ2-1 and V is TRBV7-2; the match to TRBD2 covers 10 bases. The CDR3 is 16 amino acids. V shed 4 bases and J 0 bases; nucleotides not matched to a gene: 3. Germline-derived CDR1 and CDR2 are SGHTA and FQGNSA. The CDR3 here is CASSYGLAASYNEQFF. DNA for the CDR3: TGTGCCAGCAGCTACGGACTAGCGGCCTCCTACAATGAGCAGTTCTTC.

This clone is a singleton in its sample. This rearrangement joins TRBV2 to TRBJ2-2; possibly TRBD1 for D (6 bases). The CDR3 has 13 residues. Germline values: CDR1 SNHLY, CDR2 FYNNEI. V was cut by 8 bases and J by 4 bases, with 11 bases left in between. In DNA form, the CDR3 reads TGTGCCAGCGATCAGGGGTTCACCGGGGAGCTGTTTTTT. As protein: CASDQGFTGELFF.

The genes are TRBV6-1 and TRBJ2-7; D is possibly TRBD1 (5 bases). Germline lookup yields CDR1 MNHNS and CDR2 SASEGT. The CDR3 contains 11 residues. Trimming removed 11 bases at V and 2 bases at J, with 10 bases between. The CDR3 DNA follows: TGTGCCGCAGGGAACCCCTACGAGCAGTACTTC. Translation: CAAGNPYEQYF.

J is TRBJ2-2 and V is TRBV9, with a tentative D call TRBD1 (6 bases). The CDR3 runs to 19 residues. The V end was cut by 0 bases, the J end by 2 bases, with 20 bases between. The germline gives CDR1 SGDLS, CDR2 YYNGEE. The CDR3 DNA follows: TGTGCCAGCAGCGTAGTGAAAGAGGGGGAAAAAGGTAACACCGGGGAGCTGTTTTTT. It encodes CASSVVKEGEKGNTGELFF. The complete variable domain, with remaining parts taken from reference TRBV9 and TRBJ2-2, reads DSGVTQTPKHLITATGQRVTLRCSPRSGDLSVYWYQQSLDQGLQFLIQYYNGEERAKGNILERFSAQQFPDLHSELNLSSLELGDSALYFCASSVVKEGEKGNTGELFFGEGSRLTVL.